Each of the 2 T cell receptor beta chains below was sequenced from the same sample in a study of PD-L1 blockade in urothelial cancer. The assay was immunoSEQ multiplex PCR, and TCRdb's table has in-frame clones only and misses some. The sample includes approximately 32,000 clones, approximately 80% of them seen just once. This sample comprised PBMCs, obtained around atezolizumab (anti-PD-L1) treatment. All receptors derive from an older man with urothelial cancer.

The chain employs TRBV2 and TRBJ2-3; D is perhaps TRBD2 (6 bases). Trimming shortened V by 7 bases and J by 11 bases, and 19 bases separated the two germline ends. Germline V gene lookup returns CDR1 SNHLY and CDR2 FYNNEI. This CDR3 is 13 amino acids long. CDR3 residues: CASTEGTAVGQYF. The CDR3 DNA reads TGTGCCAGCACCGAGGGGACTGCCGTTGGGCAGTATTTT.

This sequence joins TRBV10-3 and TRBJ1-2; the D gene is possibly TRBD1 (6 bases). This CDR3 comprises 14 residues. Trimming took off 2 bases at V and 7 bases at J, with 14 bases between the two ends. Germline CDR1 and CDR2: ENHRY and SYGVKD. The CDR3: CAISEGGGLGGYTF. CDR3 coding DNA: TGTGCCATCAGTGAGGGCGGGGGCCTAGGTGGCTACACCTTC.